The clone carrying this T cell receptor beta chain was detected many times. Antigen unknown. The record originates from a study of T cells in Graves' hyperthyroidism and ophthalmopathy. General study points: Blood also held most thyroid clonotypes expanded beyond 0.001. Median prediction lead before ophthalmopathy onset was 5 to 7.5 months with the model.

Diagnosis rested on symptoms, serum thyroxine and TRAb, thyroid ultrasound, and orbital computed tomography. It was RNA transcripts that yielded the amplified TCR beta CDR3 regions. The TCR CDR3 was amplified in a first-round RT-PCR using the HTBI primer set. TCRdb reanalysed the multiplex PCR reads using MiXCR and keeps one entry per CDR3 protein. The profile shows hundreds of thousands of distinct CDR3 sequences, around 22% of them singletons. This CDR3 contains 16 residues. Trimming at V came to 6 bases and at J to 2 bases, leaving 10 bases not matched to a gene. Germline assignment: CDR1 DFQATT and CDR2 SNEGSKA (reference sequence).

The clonotype comes from a man under 40 with Graves' ophthalmopathy. The specimen sequenced was blood. V usage is TRBV20-1 and J usage is TRBJ2-1; 10 bases agree with TRBD2. The CDR3 loop reads CSATPIAGGTYNEQFF. The CDR3 DNA is TGCAGTGCCACCCCCATAGCGGGAGGAACCTACAATGAGCAGTTCTTC.